These 20 T cell receptor beta chains were all obtained from the same sample, sequenced in a study of blood T cells in healthy people across ages. Sample-barcoded 5' priming and a J-beta primer mix drove a second PCR of roughly 6 to 12 cycles. TCRdb passed the 5' RACE reads through MiXCR, listing each CDR3 protein once. The sample carries about a million distinct CDR3 sequences, roughly two fifths recorded once. Source material: blood. The receptors originated from a man younger than 35 in good health.

V usage is TRBV4-3 and J usage is TRBJ1-4; D may be TRBD1 (5 bases). V lost 0 bases and J 7 bases, leaving 15 bases between the germline ends. The CDR3 totals 16 residues. Germline CDR1 reads LGHNA; CDR2 reads YSLEER. CDR3 in amino acids: CASSQDWGTELEKLFF. CDR3 DNA sequence: TGCGCCAGCAGCCAAGATTGGGGGACGGAGCTTGAAAAACTGTTTTTT.

This clonotype was counted only a few times. The chain carries TRBV21-1 and TRBJ1-5; the table gives TRBD1 as D, unverified against the DNA. TRBV21-1 is reported as a pseudogene. The CDR3 loop spans 16 amino acids. The DNA for the CDR3 is TGTGCCAGCAGCAAAGTAGGGACAGGGAGGAGACAGCCCCAGCATTTT. Protein product: CASSKVGTGRRQPQHF.

The J gene is TRBJ2-1, the V gene TRBV20-1; D ambiguous. The CDR3 totals 11 residues. Deletions cut 6 bases from V and 7 bases from J, with 10 bases between. Germline CDR1 and CDR2: DFQATT and SNEGSKA (reference sequence). The CDR3 nucleotides read TGCAGTGCCCCCACGGTAAATGAGCAGTTCTTC. It yields the protein CSAPTVNEQFF.

The J gene is TRBJ2-1, the V gene TRBV6-4; TRBD2 matches at 11 bases. The trim removed 3 bases at V and 2 bases at J, leaving 3 bases unmatched. The CDR3 is made up of 16 amino acids. Looked up from germline, CDR1 is MRHNA and CDR2 is SNTAGT. CDR3 protein: CASSEGTSGTYNEQFF. The CDR3 nucleotides are TGTGCCAGCAGTGAAGGGACTAGCGGTACCTACAATGAGCAGTTCTTC.

J is TRBJ1-1 and V is TRBV25-1, with 7 nucleotides matching TRBD1. The CDR3 extends over 17 amino acids. The junction had 9 bases not matched to a gene; V was cut back by 1 base and J by 1 base. Germline V lookup: CDR1 MGHDK, CDR2 SYGVNS. CDR3 loop: CASSESRQGRANTEAFF. The CDR3 nucleotides read TGTGCCAGCAGTGAATCTAGACAGGGCCGGGCGAACACTGAAGCTTTCTTT.

The chain uses TRBV7-9 and TRBJ2-1; D possibly corresponds to TRBD2 (5 bases). In germline, CDR1 is SEHNR, CDR2 FQNEAQ (reference sequence). The CDR3 is made up of 13 amino acids. Trimming took 2 bases from V and 13 from J, leaving 15 bases between them. The CDR3 DNA follows: TGTGCCAGCAGCTTACCGGGAATTGAGACCCAGTTCTTC. Translation: CASSLPGIETQFF.

In its sample, this clonotype was seen a few times. This chain connects TRBV20-1 to TRBJ1-1, with a tentative D call TRBD1 (5 bases). Germline V gene data show CDR1 as DFQATT and CDR2 as SNEGSKA (reference sequence). Trimming removed 4 bases at V and 4 bases at J, with 19 bases between. This CDR3 has 15 amino acids. CDR3 coding DNA: TGCAGTGCTAAACAGGCGGGCGATTCTGGCACTGAAGCTTTCTTT. Translated: CSAKQAGDSGTEAFF.

This clonotype has just a few counts. The genes are TRBV7-6 and TRBJ1-1; D possibly corresponds to TRBD1 (5 bases). The V gene lost 0 bases and the J gene lost 0 bases, with 17 bases spanning the gap. The CDR3 runs to 18 residues. Germline values: CDR1 SGHVS, CDR2 FNYEAQ. CDR3 in DNA: TGTGCCAGCAGCTTAGCAAGGACACACCTTATGATGAACACTGAAGCTTTCTTT. The encoded protein is CASSLARTHLMMNTEAFF.

This clonotype was detected only a few times. The junction departs from germline at one end; a sequencing error may be responsible. The chain joins TRBV7-2 to TRBJ2-1; TRBD2 matches 9 bases. Germline V gene data show CDR1 as SGHTA and CDR2 as FQGNSA. The CDR3 sequence is 15 residues long. The CDR3 loop is CASRLAGASYNEQFF. Here the CDR3 DNA reads TGTGCCAGCAGGTTAGCGGGGGCGTCCTACAATGAGCAGTTCTTC. Full variable domain (rest looked up from reference TRBV7-2 and TRBJ2-1): GAGVSQSPSNKVTEKGKDVELRCDPISGHTALYWYRQSLGQGLEFLIYFQGNSAPDKSGLPSDRFSAERTGGSVSTLTIQRTQQEDSAVYLCASRLAGASYNEQFFGPGTRLTVL.

The CDR3 DNA reads as TGCGCCAGCAGCTTGGCCACATCATCAAGGTGGGGCTACACCTTC. This codes for CASSLATSSRWGYTF. The V and J genes are TRBV5-1 and TRBJ1-2, with D hard to call. The CDR3 runs 15 residues. V was trimmed by 0 bases and J by 8 bases, leaving 17 bases between them. From germline, CDR1 is SGHRS and CDR2 YFSETQ.

This clonotype appeared many times. The rearrangement links TRBV7-2 to TRBJ2-3; no definite D call. The ends were cut back, 1 base at V and 3 bases at J, with 8 bases in the middle. The CDR3 covers 14 residues. Germline CDR1 and CDR2: SGHTA and FQGNSA. CDR3 DNA sequence: TGTGCCAGCAGCTTAGATGGGGTTACAGATACGCAGTATTTT. It translates to CASSLDGVTDTQYF.

The genes are TRBV7-2 and TRBJ1-1; a possible D gene is TRBD1 (6 bases). Trimming cost V 5 bases and J 5 bases, with 21 bases left between them. The length of the CDR3 is 16 residues. Germline assignment: CDR1 SGHTA and CDR2 FQGNSA. The CDR3 sequence is CASSPKSRGPGTEAFF. The CDR3 nucleotides read TGTGCCAGCAGCCCAAAAAGCAGGGGCCCCGGGACTGAAGCTTTCTTT.

This clonotype was counted only a few times. The rearrangement joins TRBV10-3 to TRBJ1-1, with D perhaps matching TRBD1 (6 bases). CDR1 and CDR2 from the germline V gene are ENHRY and SYGVKD. The CDR3 has 14 residues. V shed 4 bases and J shed 4 bases, with 13 bases lying between them. The CDR3 loop is CAISGGGRGTEAFF. In DNA, the CDR3 is TGTGCCATCAGTGGGGGGGGGCGCGGCACTGAAGCTTTCTTT.

There are a few counts of this clonotype. V and J are TRBV7-6 and TRBJ2-7; D is possibly TRBD1 (5 bases). The germline gives CDR1 SGHVS, CDR2 FNYEAQ. CDR3 length equals 16 residues. V lost 1 base and J 5 bases, leaving 18 bases between the germline ends. The CDR3 protein is CASSLGLAGYTDEQYF. CDR3 nucleotides: TGTGCCAGCAGCTTAGGTCTCGCAGGGTATACGGACGAGCAGTACTTC.

The chain couples TRBV20-1 to TRBJ1-2, with unresolved D. The CDR3 totals 13 residues. The germline V and J ends were trimmed by 0 bases and 4 bases, with 9 bases remaining between them. The germline V gene encodes CDR1 DFQATT and CDR2 SNEGSKA (reference sequence). The CDR3 loop is CSARDSATYGYTF. The CDR3 DNA follows: TGCAGTGCTAGAGATTCGGCAACCTATGGCTACACCTTC.

About this clonotype: Being one base from a much bigger clone, this may be a read error. V usage is TRBV21-1 and J usage is TRBJ1-2; the table's TRBD1 call for D was not verified on the DNA. TRBV21-1 is flagged as a pseudogene. This CDR3 is built from 12 residues. The CDR3 here is CASSPTVHGYTF. Here the CDR3 DNA reads TGTGCCAGCAGTCCGACAGTCCATGGCTACACCTTC.

This chain links TRBV20-1 with TRBJ2-3; D gene unclear. The germline V and J ends were trimmed by 0 bases and 1 base, with 11 bases remaining between them. Per germline, CDR1 DFQATT and CDR2 SNEGSKA (reference sequence). The CDR3 has 15 residues. CDR3 residues: CSARDPAWGTDTQYF. CDR3 coding DNA: TGCAGTGCTAGAGATCCCGCTTGGGGCACAGATACGCAGTATTTT.

This chain connects TRBV5-1 to TRBJ1-4; D ambiguous. CDR1 SGHRS and CDR2 YFSETQ come from the germline V gene. V was pared by 4 bases and J by 6 bases, with 16 bases between. The CDR3 spans 15 residues. CDR3 DNA: TGCGCCAGCAGCCGGGGAGGGAGCCCGGATGAAAAACTGTTTTTT. It specifies CASSRGGSPDEKLFF. Full variable domain (rest looked up from reference TRBV5-1 and TRBJ1-4): KAGVTQTPRYLIKTRGQQVTLSCSPISGHRSVSWYQQTPGQGLQFLFEYFSETQRNKGNFPGRFSGRQFSNSRSEMNVSTLELGDSALYLCASSRGGSPDEKLFFGSGTQLSVL.

Remarks on this clonotype: Just one base apart from a much larger clone, this may be a read error. The rearrangement uses TRBV7-9 and TRBJ2-7; D remains unclear. Per the germline V gene, CDR1 is SEHNR and CDR2 is FQNEAQ (reference sequence). The CDR3 has 13 residues. This chain's CDR3 is CAGSLTLGYEQYF. The DNA of the CDR3 is TGTGCCGGCAGCTTAACATTGGGGTACGAGCAGTACTTC.

The chain joins TRBV6-5 to TRBJ1-5; tentatively, D is TRBD1 (5 bases). This CDR3 comprises 16 residues. Trimming removed 5 bases from V and 4 bases from J, with 18 bases in between. CDR1 MNHEY and CDR2 SVGAGI come from the germline V gene. CDR3 residues: CASSPTGTEGNQPQHF. The CDR3 coding sequence is TGTGCCAGCAGTCCTACGGGGACGGAGGGTAATCAGCCCCAGCATTTT.